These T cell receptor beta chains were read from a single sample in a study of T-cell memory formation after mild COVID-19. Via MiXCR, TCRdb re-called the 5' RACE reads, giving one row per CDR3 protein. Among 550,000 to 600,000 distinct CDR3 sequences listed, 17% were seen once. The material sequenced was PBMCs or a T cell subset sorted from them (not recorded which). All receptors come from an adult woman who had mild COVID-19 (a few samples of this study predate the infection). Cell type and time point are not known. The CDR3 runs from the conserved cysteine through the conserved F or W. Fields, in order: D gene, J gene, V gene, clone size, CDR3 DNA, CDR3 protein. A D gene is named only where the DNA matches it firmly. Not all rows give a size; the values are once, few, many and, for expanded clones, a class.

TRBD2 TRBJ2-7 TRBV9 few TGTGCCAGCAGCTCTAGCGGGGGGGCCGGCGAGCAGTACTTC CASSSSGGAGEQYF
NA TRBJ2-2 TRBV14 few TGTGCCAGCAGCCAAGATCCCGACACCGGGGAGCTGTTTTTT CASSQDPDTGELFF
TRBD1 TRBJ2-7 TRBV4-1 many TGCGCCAGCAGAAACCGGGACAGTTCCTACGAGCAGTACTTC CASRNRDSSYEQYF
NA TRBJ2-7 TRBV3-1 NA TGTGCCAGCAGCCAGGACCCCGGGGGGCCCTACGAGCAGTACTTC CASSQDPGGPYEQYF
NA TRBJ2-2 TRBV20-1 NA TGCAGTGCTAGAGTTCGGTCGGCGATCGGGGGAGTGACCGGGGAGCTGTTTTTT CSARVRSAIGGVTGELFF
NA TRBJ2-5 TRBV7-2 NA TGTGCCAGCAGCACAACCGGCTTCCAAGAGACCCAGTACTTC CASSTTGFQETQYF
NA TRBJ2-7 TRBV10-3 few TGTGCCACCGGGAAAGGGTCCTACGAGCAGTACTTC CATGKGSYEQYF
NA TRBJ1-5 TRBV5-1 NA TGCGCCAGCAGCTACGGGACCCCCGGCGGACAGCCCCAGCATTTT CASSYGTPGGQPQHF
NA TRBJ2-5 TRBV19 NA TGTGCCAGTAGTATAGATTTCCCGGACGGGGAGACCCAGTACTTC CASSIDFPDGETQYF
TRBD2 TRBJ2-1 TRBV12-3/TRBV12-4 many TGTGCCAGCAGTTTAGGGACTAGCGGGGGGTATCATGAGCAGTTCTTC CASSLGTSGGYHEQFF
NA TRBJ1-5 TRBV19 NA TGTGCCAGTAATCGAAACGGGGATCAGCCCCAGCATTTT CASNRNGDQPQHF
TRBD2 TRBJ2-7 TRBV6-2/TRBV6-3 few TGTGCCAGCAGTCGGACTAGCGGTTACTACGAGCAGTACTTC CASSRTSGYYEQYF
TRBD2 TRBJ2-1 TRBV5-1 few TGCGCCAGCAGCTCAACCGGGACTAGCGGGAGCAATGAGCAGTTCTTC CASSSTGTSGSNEQFF
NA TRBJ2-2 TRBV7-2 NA TGTGCCAGCAGCTTAGGGGGATTCGAGGGAACCGGGGAGCTGTTTTTT CASSLGGFEGTGELFF
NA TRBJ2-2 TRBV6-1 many TGTGCCAGCACAAAGAACACCGGGGAGCTGTTTTTT CASTKNTGELFF
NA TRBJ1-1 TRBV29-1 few TGCAGCGTTGAAGGGGGCAGTTTGGGTAACACTGAAGCTTTCTTT CSVEGGSLGNTEAFF
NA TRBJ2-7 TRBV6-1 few TGTGCCAGCACTAGTACAGGAGGCTTAGCTTACGAGCAGTACTTC CASTSTGGLAYEQYF
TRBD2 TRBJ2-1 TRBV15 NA TGTGCCACCAGAAGTGGAGCGGGAACCTCCTACAATGAGCAGTTCTTC CATRSGAGTSYNEQFF
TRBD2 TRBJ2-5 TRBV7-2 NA TGTGCCAGCAGCCCGCCGTGGAGCGGGAAAGAGACCCAGTACTTC CASSPPWSGKETQYF